The 21 T cell receptor beta chains below were found in one sample sequenced in a study of cytomegalovirus exposure and HLA in healthy donors. A multiplex PCR was run with 60 Vbeta primers and 13 Jbeta primers. Assay used: immunoSEQ multiplex PCR; TCRdb lists only in-frame clones, some missing. The sample yields some 190,000 clones, roughly 80% seen once. Input material: PBMCs. All receptors come from a girl aged 5 to 17 in good health and CMV-seropositive.

This chain joins TRBV5-1 and TRBJ1-4, with a weak D call TRBD1 (5 bases). The V gene's germline CDR1 is SGHRS and CDR2 YFSETQ. V was pared by 0 bases and J by 0 bases, with 9 bases between. This CDR3 comprises 16 residues. The CDR3 spells CASSLAGGATNEKLFF. CDR3 DNA sequence: TGCGCCAGCAGCTTGGCGGGGGGAGCAACTAATGAAAAACTGTTTTTT.

The chain links TRBV27 to TRBJ2-3, with TRBD2 identical over 7 bases. Germline V gene lookup returns CDR1 MNHEY and CDR2 SMNVEV (reference sequence). V shed 3 bases and J 3 bases; nucleotides not matched to a gene: 6. This CDR3 region has 15 residues. In DNA form, the CDR3 reads TGTGCCAGCAGTTTTTCTAGCGGTGGGACAGATACGCAGTATTTT. Its protein is CASSFSSGGTDTQYF.

This chain links TRBV5-4 with TRBJ2-7; 9 bases fit TRBD2. The CDR3 spans 16 residues. V lost 2 bases to trimming and J lost 0 bases; unmatched junction nucleotides: 6. CDR1 is SGHNT and CDR2 is YYREEE in the germline V gene (reference sequence). The CDR3 nucleotides are TGTGCCAGCAGCTTCACCCGACTAGCGGCCTCCTACGAGCAGTACTTC. Amino acids: CASSFTRLAASYEQYF.

The genes are TRBV5-4 and TRBJ1-4; a weak D match, TRBD1 (6 bases). This CDR3 comprises 14 residues. CDR1 SGHNT and CDR2 YYREEE come from the germline V gene (reference sequence). Deletions cut 3 bases from V and 2 bases from J, with 8 bases between. CDR3: CASSSGGTNEKLFF. In nucleotides, the CDR3 is TGTGCCAGCAGCTCGGGGGGCACTAATGAAAAACTGTTTTTT.

This chain uses TRBV6-6 with TRBJ2-2; weak D call: TRBD1 (6 bases). Germline CDR1 MNHNY, CDR2 SVGAGI (reference sequence). Trimming removed 9 bases at V and 0 bases at J, with 14 bases between. The CDR3 has 15 amino acids. The CDR3 DNA sequence: TGTGCCAGTATGACAGGTCCCGCGAACACCGGGGAGCTGTTTTTT. It translates to CASMTGPANTGELFF.

The chain employs TRBV7-9 and TRBJ2-1; 8 bases match TRBD1. The CDR3 loop spans 16 amino acids. Germline loops: CDR1 SEHNR, CDR2 FQNEAQ (reference sequence). V trimming: 1 base; J trimming: 10 bases; junction bases outside the gene matches: 12. The CDR3 sequence is CASSLEASDRAREQFF. CDR3 sequence (DNA): TGTGCCAGCAGCTTAGAAGCTTCGGACAGGGCAAGGGAGCAGTTCTTC.

This clone was recorded once. This sequence joins TRBV10-2 and TRBJ1-2, with a possible D match to TRBD1 (6 bases). The V end was cut by 0 bases, the J end by 6 bases, with 14 bases between. The CDR3 extends over 15 amino acids. CDR1 is WSHSY, CDR2 SAAADI, per germline. DNA for the CDR3: TGCGCCAGCAGTGAGTCGATCAGGGGAAGCAATGGCTACACCTTC. It specifies CASSESIRGSNGYTF.

The rearrangement links TRBV5-4 to TRBJ1-1, with D possibly being TRBD1 (5 bases). CDR1 and CDR2 from the germline V gene are SGHNT and YYREEE (reference sequence). CDR3 length equals 15 residues. V was shortened by 0 bases and J by 5 bases, with 14 bases between the two germline ends. CDR3 coding DNA: TGTGCCAGCAGCTTGGGGCAGGGTTCGTGGACTGAAGCTTTCTTT. Residues: CASSLGQGSWTEAFF.

The CDR3 loop is CASSQIRFYEQYF. The CDR3 nucleotides are TGTGCCAGCAGCCAAATCAGATTCTACGAGCAGTACTTC. J is TRBJ2-7 and V is TRBV14; no clear D. This CDR3 region has 13 residues. V dropped 2 bases and J dropped 3 bases, with 8 bases sitting between them. Germline CDR1 reads SGHDN; CDR2 reads FVKESK.

The chain links TRBV4-3 to TRBJ2-3, with a possible D match to TRBD2 (6 bases). Trimming cost V 1 base and J 6 bases, with 17 bases left between them. Looked up from germline, CDR1 is LGHNA and CDR2 is YSLEER. There are 16 residues in the CDR3. CDR3 protein: CASSQGLLAAGDTQYF. The CDR3 coding sequence is TGCGCCAGCAGCCAAGGACTGCTGGCGGCGGGGGATACGCAGTATTTT.

This clone has just one count. The CDR3 sequence: CASSYRVGTEAFF. Written as DNA, the CDR3 is TGTGCCAGCAGTTACAGGGTTGGTACTGAAGCTTTCTTT. The chain uses TRBV27 and TRBJ1-1; maybe TRBD1 (6 bases). The CDR3 is 13 residues long. Germline V CDR1 and CDR2: MNHEY, SMNVEV (reference sequence). The V and J ends lost 4 bases and 5 bases respectively, with 11 bases between them.

The rearrangement uses TRBV5-4 and TRBJ1-4; TRBD1 matches 8 bases. Germline assignment: CDR1 SGHNT and CDR2 YYREEE (reference sequence). The CDR3 covers 16 residues. V was pared by 4 bases and J by 7 bases, with 12 bases of the junction left unmatched. The CDR3 loop is CASSTTPQGAPEKLFF. DNA for the CDR3: TGTGCCAGCAGCACGACCCCGCAGGGGGCTCCTGAAAAACTGTTTTTT.

The chain employs TRBV5-1 and TRBJ2-5, with TRBD2 matching over 10 bases. The better agreement between TRBJ2-7 and the DNA end casts doubt on the J call. Germline CDR1 SGHRS, CDR2 YFSETQ. The CDR3 consists of 16 residues. The DNA for the CDR3 is TGCGCCAGCAGCGCCGACCCACTAGCGGGATCCTACGAGCAGTACTTC. Translating gives CASSADPLAGSYEQYF.

The chain couples TRBV27 to TRBJ1-1; weak D call: TRBD1 (5 bases). The CDR3 runs to 14 residues. V gave up 3 bases and J gave up 5 bases, with 13 bases separating them. The germline V gene encodes CDR1 MNHEY and CDR2 SMNVEV (reference sequence). CDR3 residues: CASSFQGWGTEAFF. CDR3 bases: TGTGCCAGCAGTTTCCAGGGCTGGGGAACTGAAGCTTTCTTT.

The chain joins TRBV7-3 to TRBJ2-1; 8 bases align to TRBD2. V lost 5 bases to trimming and J lost 0 bases; unmatched junction nucleotides: 3. CDR3 length: 15 amino acids. The germline gives CDR1 SGHTA, CDR2 FQGTGA. CDR3: CASSPSGSSYNEQFF. The CDR3 DNA follows: TGTGCCAGCAGCCCAAGCGGGAGCTCCTACAATGAGCAGTTCTTC. The whole variable domain, filled in from reference TRBV7-3 and TRBJ2-1, reads GAGVSQTPSNKVTEKGKYVELRCDPISGHTALYWYRQSLGQGPEFLIYFQGTGAADDSGLPNDRFFAVRPEGSVSTLKIQRTERGDSAVYLCASSPSGSSYNEQFFGPGTRLTVL.

CDR3 bases: TGTGCCAGCAGCTTAGATCTGTATGGCTACACCTTC. This codes for CASSLDLYGYTF. This rearrangement joins TRBV11-2 to TRBJ1-2; no clear D. Germline V gives CDR1 SGHAT, CDR2 FQNNGV. This CDR3 is built from 12 residues. Trimming cost V 0 bases and J 5 bases, with 4 bases left between them.

The chain links TRBV27 to TRBJ2-5; TRBD1 agrees at 9 bases. CDR3 length: 15 residues. With V trimmed by 2 bases and J by 7 bases, 8 bases remained unmatched. Per germline, CDR1 MNHEY and CDR2 SMNVEV (reference sequence). The CDR3 nucleotides are TGTGCCAGCAGTTTAACGACAGGGGGGGACGTGACCCAGTACTTC. Translation: CASSLTTGGDVTQYF.

The chain joins TRBV6-1 to TRBJ2-1; no clear D gene. Germline V CDR1 and CDR2: MNHNS, SASEGT. The CDR3 contains 13 residues. V was trimmed by 6 bases and J by 10 bases, leaving 16 bases between them. The CDR3 loop reads CASRETGRWEQFF. The CDR3 nucleotides read TGTGCCAGCAGGGAGACTGGCCGTTGGGAGCAGTTCTTC.

CDR3 amino acids: CASSYSGLWNTEAFF. DNA for the CDR3: TGTGCCAGCAGTTACTCGGGACTCTGGAACACTGAAGCTTTCTTT. This chain links TRBV6-5 with TRBJ1-1, with a possible D match to TRBD1 (5 bases). In germline, CDR1 is MNHEY, CDR2 SVGAGI. This CDR3 contains 15 residues. V was cut by 0 bases and J by 1 base, with 9 bases left in between.

The chain combines TRBV4-1 with TRBJ1-1; 8 bases are shared with TRBD1. Germline V gives CDR1 MGHRA, CDR2 YSYEKL. The V gene end was trimmed by 1 base and the J gene end by 7 bases; junction bases not matched to a gene: 14. The CDR3 is made up of 17 amino acids. In nucleotides, the CDR3 is TGCGCCAGCAGCCAAGGAGGATGGAGAGACAGGGGCATTGAAGCTTTCTTT. This gives the protein CASSQGGWRDRGIEAFF.

The chain links TRBV13 to TRBJ2-2; 12 bases match TRBD2. Germline V gene sequence: CDR1 PRHDT, CDR2 FYEKMQ (reference sequence). The CDR3 contains 18 residues. V lost 6 bases and J lost 4; bases outside the gene matches: 12. The CDR3: CASRSTSGRNDSTGELFF. The CDR3, as DNA: TGTGCCAGCAGATCGACTAGCGGGAGAAACGATAGCACCGGGGAGCTGTTTTTT.